The 3 T cell receptor beta chains reported below all come from one sample, sequenced in a study of Graves' ophthalmopathy and Graves' hyperthyroidism. CDR3 regions of TCR beta were amplified from RNA transcripts. The workflow started with a first-round RT-PCR run with HTBI primers and then moved on to a second-round multiplex PCR. TCRdb re-called the multiplex PCR reads with MiXCR, one entry per CDR3 protein. The sample comprises over 150,000 distinct CDR3 sequences, over 35% of which are singletons, and less than 6% rests with the top ten. Sequencing was carried out using peripheral blood. These TCRs come from a woman between 35 and 50 years old with Graves' ophthalmopathy.

This clonotype was seen ten or more times. The chain employs TRBV6-1 and TRBJ2-5, with D possibly being TRBD1 or TRBD2 (5 bases each). The germline CDR1 and CDR2 sequences are MNHNS and SASEGT. Trimming took off 6 bases at V and 5 bases at J, with 10 bases between the two ends. This CDR3 spans 12 amino acids. CDR3: CASSSWGETQYF. CDR3 nucleotides: TGTGCCAGCAGCTCCTGGGGGGAGACCCAGTACTTC.

This clonotype was detected once. V usage is TRBV20-1 and J usage is TRBJ2-5; tentative D call: TRBD2 (6 bases). This CDR3 has 13 amino acids. V dropped 1 base and J dropped 7 bases, with 13 bases sitting between them. Germline assignment: CDR1 DFQATT and CDR2 SNEGSKA (reference sequence). CDR3 DNA sequence: TGCAGTGCTAGAGGTGTGGCTAGCGCGACCCAGTACTTC. This codes for CSARGVASATQYF.

This clonotype was seen ten or more times. This rearrangement joins TRBV27 to TRBJ1-5; D ambiguous. Germline V CDR1 and CDR2: MNHEY, SMNVEV (reference sequence). The CDR3 sequence is 13 residues long. V gave up 0 bases and J gave up 7 bases, with 7 bases separating them. Here the CDR3 reads CASSLSALQPQHF. The DNA of the CDR3 is TGTGCCAGCAGTTTATCAGCCCTGCAGCCCCAGCATTTT.